Below are 26 T cell receptor beta chains sequenced from a single sample in a study of T cell responses to AZD1222 COVID-19 vaccine. The method was immunoSEQ multiplex PCR; TCRdb's version includes in-frame clones alone and lacks a portion of them. The repertoire holds fewer than 70,000 clones, about 83% seen once, with over 3% in the top ten. Material: peripheral blood, obtained 28 days after the second AZD1222 dose. Receptors originate from an adult who received the AZD1222 COVID-19 vaccine.

This chain links TRBV11-3 with TRBJ1-6, with D maybe TRBD1 (6 bases). The CDR3 is made up of 14 amino acids. Germline V gene sequence: CDR1 SGHNT, CDR2 YENEEA. V gave up 3 bases and J gave up 11 bases, with 14 bases separating them. The CDR3 DNA sequence: TGTGCCAGCAGCTTTGACAGGTCCGGGGCACCCCTCCACTTT. Protein: CASSFDRSGAPLHF.

The CDR3 DNA reads TGCGCCAGCAGACCTCACGACAGCGGAAGTTACGAGCAGTACTTC. This gives the protein CASRPHDSGSYEQYF. This chain connects TRBV5-1 to TRBJ2-7, with D perhaps given as TRBD1 or TRBD2 (5 bases each). Between the trimmed V and J ends, which lost 5 bases and 4 bases, there was a span of 19 bases. The CDR3 totals 15 residues. Germline V gives CDR1 SGHRS, CDR2 YFSETQ. The whole variable domain, remainder taken from reference TRBV5-1 and TRBJ2-7, is KAGVTQTPRYLIKTRGQQVTLSCSPISGHRSVSWYQQTPGQGLQFLFEYFSETQRNKGNFPGRFSGRQFSNSRSEMNVSTLELGDSALYLCASRPHDSGSYEQYFGPGTRLTVT.

The J gene is TRBJ2-1, the V gene TRBV28; D unclear. The CDR3 runs to 13 residues. Trimming removed 2 bases from V and 8 bases from J, with 10 bases in between. Germline CDR1 is MDHEN and CDR2 is SYDVKM. The DNA of the CDR3 is TGTGCCAGCAGTTTACGAGGAGACGATGAGCAGTTCTTC. Translation: CASSLRGDDEQFF.

This chain links TRBV5-1 with TRBJ2-1; D perhaps matches TRBD1 (5 bases). Trimming removed 0 bases at V and 7 bases at J, with 11 bases between. Germline V gene lookup returns CDR1 SGHRS and CDR2 YFSETQ. CDR3 size: 14 residues. This CDR3 is CASSLGVRTNEQFF. CDR3 DNA sequence: TGCGCCAGCAGCTTGGGGGTCCGGACAAATGAGCAGTTCTTC.

By proportion, this clone is medium-sized. The chain recombines TRBV18 with TRBJ1-2; perhaps TRBD1 as D (6 bases). The V gene lost 6 bases and the J gene lost 4 bases, with 24 bases spanning the gap. This CDR3 is built from 17 residues. Germline V gene data show CDR1 as KGHSH and CDR2 as LQKENI. CDR3 in DNA: TGTGCCAGCTCGCCCCTGGCAGGGGCCCCGATGAGCTATGGCTACACCTTC. Protein product: CASSPLAGAPMSYGYTF.

The DNA for the CDR3 is TGTGCCAGCAGCTTAACCGGGACTAGCAATGAGCAGTTCTTC. This gives the protein CASSLTGTSNEQFF. The chain uses TRBV7-3 and TRBJ2-1, with 8 nucleotides matching TRBD2. The V and J ends lost 0 bases and 6 bases, in that order; junction bases with no gene match: 1. The CDR3 totals 14 residues. The V gene's germline CDR1 is SGHTA and CDR2 FQGTGA.

The rearrangement joins TRBV6-4 to TRBJ2-3, with unresolved D. Germline V CDR1 and CDR2: MRHNA, SNTAGT. The CDR3 is 13 amino acids. The V end lost 6 bases, the J end lost 4 bases, and 11 bases lay between the germline ends. The CDR3 DNA is TGTGCCAGCAGAGCAAGTCCCGCAGATACGCAGTATTTT. Its protein product is CASRASPADTQYF.

V is TRBV19 and J is TRBJ1-6, with TRBD1 matching over 8 bases. The V gene end was trimmed by 8 bases and the J gene end by 8 bases; junction bases not matched to a gene: 11. In germline, CDR1 is LNHDA, CDR2 SQIVND (reference sequence). CDR3 length equals 15 residues. In DNA, the CDR3 is TGTGCCAGTTCGACAGGGGCCCTTATTGATTCACCCCTCCACTTT. It yields the protein CASSTGALIDSPLHF.

V is TRBV10-3 and J is TRBJ2-5; 9 nucleotides line up with TRBD2. Germline CDR1 ENHRY, CDR2 SYGVKD. Trimming cost V 10 bases and J 4 bases; bases outside gene matches: 7. The CDR3 sequence is 13 residues long. CDR3 sequence reads: CATERGDRETQYF. The CDR3 DNA is TGTGCCACCGAGCGGGGGGACAGAGAGACCCAGTACTTC.

In its sample, this clone was seen a few times. V is TRBV18 and J is TRBJ2-7, with D tentatively TRBD1 (6 bases). The ends were cut back, 2 bases at V and 6 bases at J, with 11 bases in the middle. Looked up from germline, CDR1 is KGHSH and CDR2 is LQKENI. This CDR3 contains 13 residues. The CDR3 here is CASSPTGHREQYF. CDR3 DNA: TGTGCCAGCTCACCAACAGGGCACCGCGAGCAGTACTTC.

This clone has just one count. This rearrangement joins TRBV9 to TRBJ1-4; 9 bases are a match to TRBD1. The CDR3 covers 15 residues. Germline lookup yields CDR1 SGDLS and CDR2 YYNGEE. After removal of 3 bases from V and 4 bases from J, the junction contained 4 bases not matched to a gene. In DNA, the CDR3 is TGTGCCAGCAGCGCAACAGGGGGCCGTAATGAAAAACTGTTTTTT. Translation gives CASSATGGRNEKLFF.

The V gene is TRBV21-1, the J gene TRBJ1-2; the D call in the table, TRBD1, was not verified against the DNA. TRBV21-1 is noted as a pseudogene. This CDR3 has 16 amino acids. The CDR3 protein is CASSKSFRQGNYGYTF. CDR3 nucleotides: TGTGCCAGCAGCAAGAGTTTTCGGCAGGGGAACTATGGCTACACCTTC.

This clone appeared a few times. The rearrangement uses TRBV21-1 and TRBJ2-3; the table's D call, TRBD2, was not checked against the DNA. TRBV21-1 is a recognized pseudogene. The CDR3 covers 18 residues. As DNA, the CDR3 is TGTGCCAGCAGCAAAGGGGGGCTAGCGGGGCGAAACACAGATACGCAGTATTTT. It codes for CASSKGGLAGRNTDTQYF.

The chain carries TRBV6-2 or TRBV6-3 and TRBJ2-7; D is perhaps TRBD1 or TRBD2 (6 bases each). From germline, CDR1 is MNHEY and CDR2 SVGEGT. The V end lost 4 bases, the J end lost 2 bases, and 9 bases lay between the germline ends. The CDR3 extends over 13 amino acids. CDR3 region: CASSFRGAYEQYF. The CDR3 DNA reads TGTGCCAGCAGTTTTAGGGGGGCCTACGAGCAGTACTTC.

V is TRBV28 and J is TRBJ2-7; D may be TRBD2 (6 bases). This CDR3 region has 14 residues. In germline, CDR1 is MDHEN, CDR2 SYDVKM. With 3 bases removed from V and 3 bases from J, the gap between germline ends came to 12 bases. CDR3 sequence: CASSLGGQDYEQYF. Written as DNA, the CDR3 is TGTGCCAGCAGTTTGGGAGGCCAGGACTACGAGCAGTACTTC.

The chain employs TRBV3-1 (or the pseudogene TRBV3-2) and TRBJ2-7; unclear D gene. The V gene lost 4 bases and the J gene lost 6 bases, with 10 bases spanning the gap. This CDR3 comprises 12 residues. Germline lookup yields CDR1 LGHDT and CDR2 YNNKEL (reference sequence). CDR3 in amino acids: CASSRSLGEQYF. The CDR3 DNA reads TGTGCCAGCAGCCGTTCCCTCGGCGAGCAGTACTTC.

The CDR3 sequence is CASSWPRDRTGELFF. In DNA, the CDR3 is TGCGCCAGCAGCTGGCCTCGGGACCGCACCGGGGAGCTGTTTTTT. The chain joins TRBV5-1 to TRBJ2-2; D assignment may be TRBD1 or TRBD2 (5 bases each). This CDR3 is built from 15 residues. The V end was cut by 3 bases, the J end by 4 bases, with 13 bases between. Germline CDR1 and CDR2: SGHRS and YFSETQ. The full variable domain, with the rest looked up from reference TRBV5-1 and TRBJ2-2, is KAGVTQTPRYLIKTRGQQVTLSCSPISGHRSVSWYQQTPGQGLQFLFEYFSETQRNKGNFPGRFSGRQFSNSRSEMNVSTLELGDSALYLCASSWPRDRTGELFFGEGSRLTVL.

The chain is built from TRBV10-3 and TRBJ1-1; D is unresolved. Trimming cost V 0 bases and J 0 bases, with 8 bases left between them. The CDR3 extends over 15 amino acids. The germline V gene encodes CDR1 ENHRY and CDR2 SYGVKD. CDR3 in amino acids: CAISESKQVNTEAFF. CDR3 coding DNA: TGTGCCATCAGTGAGTCGAAGCAGGTGAACACTGAAGCTTTCTTT.

The V and J genes are TRBV10-2 and TRBJ1-1; a weak D match, TRBD1 (6 bases). CDR3 length equals 15 residues. CDR1 and CDR2 from the germline V gene are WSHSY and SAAADI. Trimming stripped 6 bases from V and 0 bases from J, with 14 bases between. The chain's CDR3 is CASRDSGQMNTEAFF. DNA of the CDR3: TGCGCCAGCAGAGACTCAGGACAGATGAACACTGAAGCTTTCTTT.

The V and J genes are TRBV10-3 and TRBJ2-2; D is perhaps TRBD2 (7 bases). The CDR3 is 17 amino acids. Germline CDR1 is ENHRY and CDR2 is SYGVKD. The V gene lost 2 bases and the J gene lost 0 bases, with 13 bases spanning the gap. The DNA of the CDR3 is TGTGCCATCAGTGAGGGCAGGGGACTAACGAACACCGGGGAGCTGTTTTTT. This encodes CAISEGRGLTNTGELFF.

This clone was found once. CDR3 DNA sequence: TGTGCCAGCAGCCAAGCAGGGGTCAGGGACAATGAGCAGTTCTTC. It specifies CASSQAGVRDNEQFF. The chain links TRBV28 to TRBJ2-1, with D maybe TRBD1 (6 bases). Germline CDR1 MDHEN, CDR2 SYDVKM. The CDR3 has 15 residues. V was cut by 6 bases and J by 5 bases, with 17 bases left in between.

The V call is TRBV11-3, the J call TRBJ2-1; TRBD1 is a possible D gene (6 bases). Trimming shortened V by 1 base and J by 15 bases, and 16 bases separated the two germline ends. The CDR3 consists of 13 residues. Germline CDR1 SGHNT, CDR2 YENEEA. The CDR3 DNA is TGTGCCAGCAGCTTAGTGGTCAGGGGCCCCTCGTTCTTC. Its protein is CASSLVVRGPSFF.

This chain links TRBV28 with TRBJ2-6; no clear D. The CDR3 contains 14 residues. Germline V gene lookup returns CDR1 MDHEN and CDR2 SYDVKM. The V and J ends lost 7 bases and 0 bases respectively, with 7 bases between them. DNA of the CDR3: TGTGCCAGCACGAAACTCTCTGGGGCCAACGTCCTGACTTTC. This gives the protein CASTKLSGANVLTF.

The chain employs TRBV6-1 and TRBJ2-2; the D gene is possibly TRBD2 (5 bases). The CDR3 totals 14 residues. Trimming removed 6 bases from V and 8 bases from J, with 16 bases in between. Looked up from germline, CDR1 is MNHNS and CDR2 is SASEGT. The CDR3 DNA follows: TGTGCCAGCAGCCGACCGGCGGGTGCTGGGGAGCTGTTTTTT. Protein: CASSRPAGAGELFF.

This clone was counted a single time. The rearrangement links TRBV10-3 to TRBJ1-3; 7 bases are a match to TRBD1. The germline CDR1 and CDR2 sequences are ENHRY and SYGVKD. V was pared by 7 bases and J by 2 bases, with 2 bases of the junction left unmatched. The CDR3 sequence is 13 residues long. The CDR3 loop is CAIKDRAGNTIYF. The CDR3 DNA sequence: TGTGCCATCAAAGACAGGGCTGGAAACACCATATATTTT.

CDR3 sequence: CASSSRAAGGNQPQHF. In nucleotides, the CDR3 is TGTGCCAGCAGTTCTCGGGCCGCGGGGGGCAATCAGCCCCAGCATTTT. This chain joins TRBV28 and TRBJ1-5, with a weak D call TRBD1 (5 bases). The CDR3 sequence is 16 residues long. CDR1 and CDR2 from the germline V gene are MDHEN and SYDVKM. V gave up 4 bases and J gave up 2 bases, with 15 bases separating them.